The T cell receptor beta chain under discussion was sequenced for a study of PD-L1 blockade in urothelial cancer. Study context: The patients' atezolizumab therapy, 1,200 mg intravenously every 3 weeks, started in about 2014. Researchers found blood samples held a median of roughly 140,000 T cells. Study conclusions and caveats: TCR clonality was measured in pretreatment peripheral blood. Clonality below the median predicted better survival.

Time point: pretreatment peripheral blood. Measured with immunoSEQ multiplex PCR; TCRdb has only the in-frame clones, and not every one. The sample yields tens of thousands of clones, around 81% seen once. This CDR3 has 15 amino acids. V shed 4 bases and J shed 5 bases, with 17 bases lying between them. From germline, CDR1 is MNHNS and CDR2 SASEGT. Note on this clone: The antigen is not known.

The chain employs TRBV6-1 and TRBJ1-2; D is possibly TRBD1 (5 bases). The sample was PBMCs, taken around atezolizumab (anti-PD-L1) treatment. The TCR originated in a man between 65 and 85 years old with urothelial cancer. In nucleotides, the CDR3 is TGTGCCAGCAGTGTCTCGGGGGTGGGGGAATATGGCTACACCTTC. Its protein product is CASSVSGVGEYGYTF.